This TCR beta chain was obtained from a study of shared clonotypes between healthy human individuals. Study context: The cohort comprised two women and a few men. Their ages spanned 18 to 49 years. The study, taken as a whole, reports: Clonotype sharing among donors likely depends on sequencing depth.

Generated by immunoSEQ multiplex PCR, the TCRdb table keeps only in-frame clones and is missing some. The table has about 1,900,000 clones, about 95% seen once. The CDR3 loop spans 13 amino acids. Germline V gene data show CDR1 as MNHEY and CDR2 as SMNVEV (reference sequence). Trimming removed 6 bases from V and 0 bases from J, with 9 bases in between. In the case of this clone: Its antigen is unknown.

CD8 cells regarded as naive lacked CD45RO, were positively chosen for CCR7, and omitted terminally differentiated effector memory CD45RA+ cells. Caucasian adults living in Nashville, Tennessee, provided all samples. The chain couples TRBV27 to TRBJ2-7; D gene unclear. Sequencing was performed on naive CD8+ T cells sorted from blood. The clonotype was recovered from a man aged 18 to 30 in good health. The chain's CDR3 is CASSGLDSYEQYF. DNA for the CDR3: TGTGCCAGCAGCGGGTTAGACTCCTACGAGCAGTACTTC.